The 16 T cell receptor beta chains below all came from one sample that was sequenced in a study of shared clonotypes between healthy human individuals. Sequencing used immunoSEQ multiplex PCR; TCRdb keeps in-frame clones, though not all of them. The sample shows about 600,000 clones, around 77% of them seen only once. Sequenced: PBMCs. Receptors were obtained from a woman aged 40 to 50 in good health. Some clones in this sample may be carry-over from other donors' samples.

The rearrangement links TRBV19 to TRBJ2-7, with TRBD1 matching over 7 bases. From germline, CDR1 is LNHDA and CDR2 SQIVND (reference sequence). Trimming at V came to 3 bases and at J to 2 bases, leaving 7 bases not matched to a gene. The length of the CDR3 is 15 residues. CDR3 amino acids: CASSILQGLAYEQYF. The CDR3 DNA is TGTGCCAGTAGTATCCTACAGGGGCTGGCCTACGAGCAGTACTTC.

This rearrangement joins TRBV7-9 to TRBJ2-4, with a weak D call TRBD1 (5 bases). CDR1 is SEHNR, CDR2 FQNEAQ, per germline (reference sequence). The CDR3 is 18 amino acids. With 0 bases removed from V and 0 bases from J, the gap between germline ends came to 15 bases. In nucleotides, the CDR3 is TGTGCCAGCAGCTTAGCGTTTGGCAGGGATTTAGCCAAAAACATTCAGTACTTC. It encodes CASSLAFGRDLAKNIQYF.

The chain has TRBV9 and TRBJ2-5; D gene unclear. Looked up from germline, CDR1 is SGDLS and CDR2 is YYNGEE. Trimming left V 6 bases short and J 7 bases short, with 19 bases between. The CDR3 spans 14 residues. The CDR3 DNA is TGTGCCAGCAATCTAGACGGCGCGTTCGGGACCCAGTACTTC. Its protein product is CASNLDGAFGTQYF.

This clone was detected only a few times. The rearrangement links TRBV9 to TRBJ1-5, with a tentative D call TRBD1 (6 bases). V lost 4 bases and J 7 bases, leaving 15 bases between the germline ends. The CDR3 is 14 residues long. Germline values: CDR1 SGDLS, CDR2 YYNGEE. CDR3 sequence (DNA): TGTGCCAGCAGCATTGGAGGGGGGAACCAGCCCCAGCATTTT. Translating gives CASSIGGGNQPQHF.

This clone is a singleton in its sample. The chain links TRBV28 to TRBJ2-7; D uncertain. This CDR3 spans 14 amino acids. CDR1 and CDR2 (germline): MDHEN, SYDVKM. Trimming shortened V by 4 bases and J by 0 bases, and 10 bases separated the two germline ends. Written as DNA, the CDR3 is TGTGCCAGCAGTTCGGCGGATATCTCCTACGAGCAGTACTTC. Translating it yields CASSSADISYEQYF.

The chain has TRBV7-7 and TRBJ2-2; D not resolved. With 5 bases removed from V and 0 bases from J, the gap between germline ends came to 10 bases. This CDR3 has 15 residues. Per germline, CDR1 SSHAT and CDR2 FNYEAQ (reference sequence). The CDR3 loop is CASSSQFPNTGELFF. The DNA for the CDR3 is TGTGCCAGCAGCAGTCAGTTCCCGAACACCGGGGAGCTGTTTTTT.

The V gene is TRBV7-2, the J gene TRBJ2-5, with TRBD2 matching over 12 bases. CDR3 length: 16 residues. From germline, CDR1 is SGHTA and CDR2 FQGNSA. V shed 5 bases and J 5 bases; nucleotides not matched to a gene: 9. As DNA, the CDR3 is TGTGCCAGCAGCAGGGGACTAGCGGGCAAAGGGGAGACCCAGTACTTC. Translation: CASSRGLAGKGETQYF.

This chain uses TRBV5-5 with TRBJ1-5; D gene uncertain. V was clipped by 0 bases and J by 0 bases, with 7 bases between them. This CDR3 comprises 15 residues. Germline V gene sequence: CDR1 SGHKS, CDR2 YYEKEE (reference sequence). DNA of the CDR3: TGTGCCAGCAGCTTGGTCGGGTATAGCAATCAGCCCCAGCATTTT. It is translated as CASSLVGYSNQPQHF.

This clone was seen once. CDR3 region: CAISEYGGENQPQHF. CDR3 coding DNA: TGTGCCATCAGTGAGTATGGGGGGGAGAATCAGCCCCAGCATTTT. This chain links TRBV10-3 with TRBJ1-5, with D perhaps TRBD1 (5 bases). Trimming removed 1 base at V and 4 bases at J, with 11 bases between. The CDR3 consists of 15 residues. Germline-derived CDR1 and CDR2 are ENHRY and SYGVKD.

This clone was counted only a few times. The chain employs TRBV19 and TRBJ2-1; D unclear. The CDR3 is 13 amino acids. V dropped 1 base and J dropped 4 bases, with 5 bases sitting between them. Germline-derived CDR1 and CDR2 are LNHDA and SQIVND (reference sequence). The DNA for the CDR3 is TGTGCCAGTAGTATAGGGGATTACAATGAGCAGTTCTTC. Its translation: CASSIGDYNEQFF.

Concerning this clone itself: A far larger clone is just one base off, so this is likely a read error. The sample carries other DNA sequences with the same CDR3. The chain uses TRBV30 and TRBJ2-7, with 9 bases lining up with TRBD2. The CDR3 has 15 residues. Germline V gene sequence: CDR1 GTSNPN, CDR2 SVGIG (reference sequence). CDR3 nucleotides: TGTGCCTGGAGTGTACGGCGGGAGGGCTTCTACGAGCAATACTTC. As protein: CAWSVRREGFYEQYF.

This chain uses TRBV6-6 with TRBJ2-1; possible D gene TRBD2, 5 bases. There are 16 residues in the CDR3. Germline CDR1 MNHNY, CDR2 SVGAGI (reference sequence). Trimming cost V 0 bases and J 4 bases, with 13 bases left between them. The CDR3 loop reads CASSYSDERDYNEQFF. The CDR3 DNA reads TGTGCCAGCAGTTACTCGGACGAACGGGATTACAATGAGCAGTTCTTC.

This chain connects TRBV7-2 to TRBJ1-4; D is unclear. Looked up from germline, CDR1 is SGHTA and CDR2 is FQGNSA. V was trimmed by 4 bases and J by 5 bases, leaving 14 bases between them. The CDR3 covers 15 residues. In nucleotides, the CDR3 is TGTGCCAGCAGCTACGCTTCACAGCCGAATGAAAAACTGTTTTTT. Its translation is CASSYASQPNEKLFF. Full variable domain (missing parts from reference TRBV7-2 and TRBJ1-4): GAGVSQSPSNKVTEKGKDVELRCDPISGHTALYWYRQSLGQGLEFLIYFQGNSAPDKSGLPSDRFSAERTGGSVSTLTIQRTQQEDSAVYLCASSYASQPNEKLFFGSGTQLSVL.

This clone has only a few counts. CDR3 DNA: TGTGCCAGCAGGCAGACAGGGCGGGACACTGAAGCTTTCTTT. This sequence encodes CASRQTGRDTEAFF. V is TRBV6-4 and J is TRBJ1-1; 7 bases agree with TRBD1. J gave up 3 bases and V 6 bases, and 7 bases lay outside the gene matches. The CDR3 is 14 residues long. Germline V CDR1 and CDR2: MRHNA, SNTAGT.

Concerning this clone: The same CDR3 also results from other DNA sequences found in this sample. The CDR3 DNA sequence: TGTGCCAGCAGCTTAGGCCAGGGTGAAGCTTTCTTT. It encodes CASSLGQGEAFF. V and J are TRBV7-9 and TRBJ1-1; possible D gene TRBD1, 5 bases. V was trimmed by 1 base and J by 7 bases, leaving 7 bases between them. The germline V gene has CDR1 SEHNR and CDR2 FQNEAQ (reference sequence). CDR3 length equals 12 residues.

Only a few counts were recorded for this clone. The chain employs TRBV30 and TRBJ1-5; 7 bases agree with TRBD1. Germline V gives CDR1 GTSNPN, CDR2 SVGIG (reference sequence). The CDR3 runs to 13 residues. Trimming cost V 0 bases and J 10 bases; bases outside gene matches: 6. In DNA, the CDR3 is TGTGCCTGGAGTGTACAGGGGCTCCAACCCCAGCATTTT. It specifies CAWSVQGLQPQHF.